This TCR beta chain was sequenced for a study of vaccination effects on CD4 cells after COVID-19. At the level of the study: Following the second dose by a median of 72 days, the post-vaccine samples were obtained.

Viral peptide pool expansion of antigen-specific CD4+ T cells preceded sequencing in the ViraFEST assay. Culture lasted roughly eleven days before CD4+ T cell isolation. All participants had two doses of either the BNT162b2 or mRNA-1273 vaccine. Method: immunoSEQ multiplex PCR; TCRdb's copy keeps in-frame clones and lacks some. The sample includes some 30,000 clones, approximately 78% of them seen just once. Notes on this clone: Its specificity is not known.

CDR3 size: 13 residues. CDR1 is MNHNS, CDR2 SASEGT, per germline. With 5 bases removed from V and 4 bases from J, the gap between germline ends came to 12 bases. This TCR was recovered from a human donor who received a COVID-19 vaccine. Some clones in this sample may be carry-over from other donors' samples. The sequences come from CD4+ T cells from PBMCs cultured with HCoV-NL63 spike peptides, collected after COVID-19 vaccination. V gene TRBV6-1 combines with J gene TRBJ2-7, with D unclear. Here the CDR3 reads CASSSEHYYEQYV. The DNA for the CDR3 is TGTGCCAGCAGTTCCGAACATTATTACGAGCAGTACGTC.